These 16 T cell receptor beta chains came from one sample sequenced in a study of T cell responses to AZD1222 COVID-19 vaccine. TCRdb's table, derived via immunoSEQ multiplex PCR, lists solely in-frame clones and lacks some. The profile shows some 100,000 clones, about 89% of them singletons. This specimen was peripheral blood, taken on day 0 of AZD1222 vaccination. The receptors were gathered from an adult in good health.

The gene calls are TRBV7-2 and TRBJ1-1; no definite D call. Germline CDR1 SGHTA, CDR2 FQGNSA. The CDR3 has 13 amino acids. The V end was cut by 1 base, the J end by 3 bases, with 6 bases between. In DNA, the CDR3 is TGTGCCAGCAGCTTAGAGGTCTACACTGAAGCTTTCTTT. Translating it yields CASSLEVYTEAFF.

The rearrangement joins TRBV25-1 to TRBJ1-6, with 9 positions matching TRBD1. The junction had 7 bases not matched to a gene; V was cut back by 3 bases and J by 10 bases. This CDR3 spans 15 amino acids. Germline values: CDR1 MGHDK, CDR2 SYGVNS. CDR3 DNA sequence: TGTGCCAGCAGTGACGGGACAGGGAGGTTCTCACCCCTCCACTTT. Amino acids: CASSDGTGRFSPLHF.

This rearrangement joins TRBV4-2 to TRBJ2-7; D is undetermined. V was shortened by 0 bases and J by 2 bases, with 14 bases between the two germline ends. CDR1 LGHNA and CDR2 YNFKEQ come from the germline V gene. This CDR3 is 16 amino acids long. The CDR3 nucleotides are TGTGCCAGCAGCCAAGATCCCCAGCTAGTTGCCTACGAGCAGTACTTC. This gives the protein CASSQDPQLVAYEQYF.

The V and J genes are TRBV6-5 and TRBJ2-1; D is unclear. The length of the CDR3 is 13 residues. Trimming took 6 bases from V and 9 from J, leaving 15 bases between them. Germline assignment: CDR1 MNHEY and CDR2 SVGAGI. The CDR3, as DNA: TGTGCCAGCAGCGCCTCCCCTCCGGGTGAGCAGTTCTTC. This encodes CASSASPPGEQFF.

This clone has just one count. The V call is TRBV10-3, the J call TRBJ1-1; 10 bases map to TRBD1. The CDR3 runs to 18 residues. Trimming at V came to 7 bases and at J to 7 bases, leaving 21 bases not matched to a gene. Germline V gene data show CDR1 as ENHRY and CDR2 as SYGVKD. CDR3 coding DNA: TGTGCCATCACCCCCGGACAGGGGGTTGGGGGGAAGTCTGGTGAAGCTTTCTTT. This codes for CAITPGQGVGGKSGEAFF.

DNA of the CDR3: TGCGCCAGCGGGGGGGAAGGAAACACCATATATTTT. Residues: CASGGEGNTIYF. This sequence joins TRBV5-1 and TRBJ1-3; weak D call: TRBD1 (5 bases). Germline CDR1 is SGHRS and CDR2 is YFSETQ. V lost 7 bases and J lost 4, with 9 bases in between. This CDR3 region has 12 residues.

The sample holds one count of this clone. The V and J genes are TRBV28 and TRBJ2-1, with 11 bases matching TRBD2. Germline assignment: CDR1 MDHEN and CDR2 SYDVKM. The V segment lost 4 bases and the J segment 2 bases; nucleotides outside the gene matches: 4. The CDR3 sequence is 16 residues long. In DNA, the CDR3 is TGTGCCAGCAGTTCCTTGACTAGCGGGACCTACAATGAGCAGTTCTTC. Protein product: CASSSLTSGTYNEQFF.

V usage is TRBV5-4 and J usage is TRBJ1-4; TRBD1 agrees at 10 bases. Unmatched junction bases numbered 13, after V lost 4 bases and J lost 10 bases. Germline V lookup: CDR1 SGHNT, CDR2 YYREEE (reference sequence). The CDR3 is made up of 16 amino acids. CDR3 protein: CASSPGQGSLGGKLFF. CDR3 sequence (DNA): TGTGCCAGCAGCCCGGGACAGGGGAGTCTCGGCGGAAAACTGTTTTTT.

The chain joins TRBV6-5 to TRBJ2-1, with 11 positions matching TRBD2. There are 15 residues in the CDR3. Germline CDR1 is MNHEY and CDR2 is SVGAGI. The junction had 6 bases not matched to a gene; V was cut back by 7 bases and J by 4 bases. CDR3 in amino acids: CASTVAGGGYNEQFF. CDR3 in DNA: TGTGCCAGCACCGTAGCGGGAGGGGGGTACAATGAGCAGTTCTTC.

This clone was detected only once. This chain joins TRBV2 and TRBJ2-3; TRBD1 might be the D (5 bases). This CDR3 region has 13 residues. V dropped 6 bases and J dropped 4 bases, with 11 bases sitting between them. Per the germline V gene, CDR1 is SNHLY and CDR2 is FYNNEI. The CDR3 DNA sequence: TGTGCCAGCAGCGCAAGGGGTCCAGATACGCAGTATTTT. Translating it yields CASSARGPDTQYF.

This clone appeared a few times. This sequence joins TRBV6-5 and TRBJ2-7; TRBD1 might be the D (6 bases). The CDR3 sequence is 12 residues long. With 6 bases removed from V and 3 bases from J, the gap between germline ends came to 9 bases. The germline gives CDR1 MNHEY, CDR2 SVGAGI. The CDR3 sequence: CASRDSIYEQYF. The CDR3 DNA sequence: TGTGCCAGCAGGGACAGCATCTACGAGCAGTACTTC.

The CDR3 nucleotides read TGTGCCAGCAAACGGACAGGGGGAAGTCCTAACACTGAAGCTTTCTTT. Its protein is CASKRTGGSPNTEAFF. The chain has TRBV2 and TRBJ1-1, with 10 bases that match TRBD1. Germline-derived CDR1 and CDR2 are SNHLY and FYNNEI. The junction had 10 bases not matched to a gene; V was cut back by 7 bases and J by 2 bases. The CDR3 length is 16 residues.

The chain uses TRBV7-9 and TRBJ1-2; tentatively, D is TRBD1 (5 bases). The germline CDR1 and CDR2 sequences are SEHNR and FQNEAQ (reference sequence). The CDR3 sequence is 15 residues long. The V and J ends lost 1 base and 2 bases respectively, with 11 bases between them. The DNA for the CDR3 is TGTGCCAGCAGCTTAGGGGTAGCAGGGAACTATGGCTACACCTTC. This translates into CASSLGVAGNYGYTF. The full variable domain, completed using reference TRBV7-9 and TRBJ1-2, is DTGVSQNPRHKITKRGQNVTFRCDPISEHNRLYWYRQTLGQGPEFLTYFQNEAQLEKSRLLSDRFSAERPKGSFSTLEIQRTEQGDSAMYLCASSLGVAGNYGYTFGSGTRLTVV.

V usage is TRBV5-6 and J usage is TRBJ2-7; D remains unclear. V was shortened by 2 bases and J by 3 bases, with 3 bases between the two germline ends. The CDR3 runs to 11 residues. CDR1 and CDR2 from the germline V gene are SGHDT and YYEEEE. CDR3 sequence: CASSLNYEQYF. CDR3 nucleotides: TGTGCCAGCAGCTTAAACTACGAGCAGTACTTC.

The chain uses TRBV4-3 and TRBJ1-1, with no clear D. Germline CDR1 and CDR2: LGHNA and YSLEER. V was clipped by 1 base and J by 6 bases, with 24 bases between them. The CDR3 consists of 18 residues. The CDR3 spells CASSQVGIRGGIVAEAFF. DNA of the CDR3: TGCGCCAGCAGCCAAGTCGGGATTCGGGGAGGGATTGTCGCTGAAGCTTTCTTT.

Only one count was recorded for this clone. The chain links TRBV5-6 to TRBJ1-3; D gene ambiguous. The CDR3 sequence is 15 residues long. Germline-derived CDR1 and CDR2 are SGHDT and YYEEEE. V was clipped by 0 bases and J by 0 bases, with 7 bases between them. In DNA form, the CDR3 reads TGTGCCAGCAGCTTGGGACGGTTCTCTGGAAACACCATATATTTT. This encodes CASSLGRFSGNTIYF.